This TCR beta chain was recovered during a study of long-term antiretroviral therapy in people with HIV. Overall study: The oldest samples precede the 2015 immediate-ART recommendation by about a decade. Regarding the study as a whole: HIV repertoire CDR3 lengths ranged less widely than those of controls. With ART, diversity went up but was still lower than in transplant donor controls.

Points on this clone: The antigen remains unidentified.

With survey level as its setting, the immunoSEQ assay was v3.0. Profiled with immunoSEQ multiplex PCR; TCRdb holds only in-frame clones, not every one. The sample yields 9,500 to 15,000 clones, around 80% seen once. Germline values: CDR1 SQVTM, CDR2 ANQGSEA. This CDR3 has 13 amino acids. V was clipped by 3 bases and J by 7 bases, with 16 bases between them. Every donor had one or more pre-ART and two or more post-ART PBMC samples. The source is a man aged 40-55 years with HIV. This sample comprised unsorted PBMCs, obtained 3.4 years after starting antiretroviral therapy. The chain is built from TRBV29-1 and TRBJ2-7; possible D gene TRBD1, 6 bases. CDR3 DNA: TGCAGCGTTGATATGACAGGTACGGGGGAGCAGTACTTC. It specifies CSVDMTGTGEQYF.